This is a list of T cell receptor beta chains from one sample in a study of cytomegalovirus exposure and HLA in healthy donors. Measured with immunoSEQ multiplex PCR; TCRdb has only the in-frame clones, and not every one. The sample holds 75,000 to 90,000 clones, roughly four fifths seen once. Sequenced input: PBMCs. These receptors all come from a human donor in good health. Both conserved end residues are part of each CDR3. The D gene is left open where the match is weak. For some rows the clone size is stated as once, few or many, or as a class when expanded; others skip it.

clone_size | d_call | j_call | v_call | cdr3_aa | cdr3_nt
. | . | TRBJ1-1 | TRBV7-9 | CASSLEGGNTEAFF | TGTGCCAGCAGCTTAGAAGGCGGGAACACTGAAGCTTTCTTT
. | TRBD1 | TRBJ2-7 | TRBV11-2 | CASSLDPSRGQGEQYF | TGTGCCAGCAGCTTAGATCCCAGCAGGGGGCAAGGCGAGCAGTACTTC
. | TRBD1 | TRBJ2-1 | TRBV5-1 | CASSLDPGTGYINEQFF | TGCGCCAGCAGCTTGGACCCCGGGACAGGGTATATCAATGAGCAGTTCTTC
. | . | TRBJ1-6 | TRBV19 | CASRGGAGSSYNSPLHF | TGTGCCAGTAGAGGAGGGGCAGGGAGCTCCTATAATTCACCCCTCCACTTT
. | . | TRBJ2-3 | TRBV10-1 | CASSASTDTQYF | TGCGCCAGCAGTGCGAGCACAGATACGCAGTATTTT
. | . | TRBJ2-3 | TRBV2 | CATTPTYTDTQYF | TGTGCCACCACGCCCACCTACACAGATACGCAGTATTTT
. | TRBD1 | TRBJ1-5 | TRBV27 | CASKKDGTVYQPQHF | TGTGCCAGCAAGAAGGACGGGACAGTTTATCAGCCCCAGCATTTT
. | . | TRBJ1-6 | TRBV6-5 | CASKSGSNNSPLNF | TGTGCCAGCAAATCAGGGTCCAATAATTCACCCCTCAACTTT
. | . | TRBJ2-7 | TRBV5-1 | CASSLGAGKAYEQYF | TGCGCCAGCAGCTTGGGGGCAGGGAAGGCCTACGAGCAGTACTTC
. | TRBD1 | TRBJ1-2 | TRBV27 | CASSFSQGSGYTF | TGTGCCAGCAGTTTCTCACAGGGGAGCGGCTACACCTTC
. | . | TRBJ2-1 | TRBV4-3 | CASSQEARKGGRGDYNEQFF | TGCGCCAGCAGCCAAGAGGCGAGGAAGGGTGGGCGGGGTGACTACAATGAGCAGTTCTTC
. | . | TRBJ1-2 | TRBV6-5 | CASRLGVNYGYPF | TGTGCCAGCAGACTAGGAGTTAACTATGGCTACCCCTTC
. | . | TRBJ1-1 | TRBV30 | CAWRDSMNTEAFF | TGTGCCTGGAGGGACAGCATGAACACTGAAGCTTTCTTT
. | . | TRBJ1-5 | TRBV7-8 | CASSFEGDQPQHF | TGTGCCAGCAGCTTTGAAGGGGATCAGCCCCAGCATTTT
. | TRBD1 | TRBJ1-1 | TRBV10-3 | CAISESPKQGTEAFF | TGTGCCATCAGTGAGTCTCCAAAACAGGGGACTGAAGCTTTCTTT
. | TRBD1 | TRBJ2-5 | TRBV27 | CASSLYPQGAGETQYF | TGTGCCAGCAGTTTGTATCCCCAGGGGGCGGGAGAGACCCAGTACTTC
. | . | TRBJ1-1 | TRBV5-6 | CASSLVGAEKYTEAFF | TGTGCCAGCAGCTTGGTGGGGGCAGAGAAGTACACTGAAGCTTTCTTT
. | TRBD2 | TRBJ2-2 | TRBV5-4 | CASSLGLAVYTGELFF | TGTGCCAGCAGCTTGGGACTAGCGGTTTACACCGGGGAGCTGTTTTTT
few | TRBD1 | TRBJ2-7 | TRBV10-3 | CAISGGTANYEQYF | TGTGCCATCAGTGGGGGGACAGCCAATTACGAGCAGTACTTC
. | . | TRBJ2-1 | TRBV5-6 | CASSLDYYNEQFF | TGTGCCAGCAGCTTGGATTATTACAATGAGCAGTTCTTC
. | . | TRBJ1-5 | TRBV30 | CAWSVRGNQPQNF | TGTGCCTGGAGTGTACGGGGGAATCAGCCCCAGAATTTT
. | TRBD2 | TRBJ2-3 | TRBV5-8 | CASNKRGNTDTQYF | TGTGCCAGCAATAAGCGGGGGAACACAGATACGCAGTATTTT
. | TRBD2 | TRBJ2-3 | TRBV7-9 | CASSPLAGGTDTQYF | TGTGCCAGCAGCCCACTAGCGGGGGGAACAGATACGCAGTATTTT
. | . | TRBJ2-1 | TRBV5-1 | CASSLGGLINEQFF | TGCGCCAGCAGCTTGGGGGGGCTTATCAATGAGCAGTTCTTC
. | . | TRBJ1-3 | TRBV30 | CAWSSGDTIYF | TGTGCCTGGAGTTCGGGGGACACCATATATTTT
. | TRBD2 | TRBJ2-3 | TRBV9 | CASSVSLAGTDTQYF | TGTGCCAGCAGCGTATCCCTAGCGGGGACAGATACGCAGTATTTT
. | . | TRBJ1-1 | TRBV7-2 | CASSLGRQGGTEAFF | TGTGCCAGCAGCTTAGGTCGCCAGGGCGGCACTGAAGCTTTCTTT
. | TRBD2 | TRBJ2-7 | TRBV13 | CASSLGSGGPRSYEQYF | TGTGCCAGCAGCTTAGGAAGCGGGGGCCCAAGATCCTACGAGCAGTACTTC
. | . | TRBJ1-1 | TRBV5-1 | CASSFGGAVVTEAFF | TGCGCCAGCAGCTTTGGGGGCGCGGTAGTAACTGAAGCTTTCTTT
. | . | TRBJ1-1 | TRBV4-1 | CASSQQQGDGAEAFF | TGCGCCAGCAGCCAACAACAGGGTGATGGCGCTGAAGCTTTCTTT
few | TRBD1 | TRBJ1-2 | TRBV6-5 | CASSFTGGRDGYTF | TGTGCCAGCAGTTTTACAGGGGGTAGGGATGGCTACACCTTC
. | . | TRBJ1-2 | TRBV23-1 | CASSLTAGGYTF | TGCGCCAGCAGCTTAACCGCGGGAGGCTACACCTTC
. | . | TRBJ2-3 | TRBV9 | CASSETGTYRTDTQYF | TGTGCCAGCAGCGAGACCGGGACTTACCGCACAGATACGCAGTATTTT
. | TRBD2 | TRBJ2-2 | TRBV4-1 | CASSLWTSAATGELFF | TGCGCCAGCAGCCTGTGGACTAGCGCGGCCACCGGGGAGCTGTTTTTT
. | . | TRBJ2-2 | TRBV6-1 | CASSEADSWGIGELFF | TGTGCCAGCAGTGAAGCGGATAGCTGGGGCATCGGGGAGCTGTTTTTT
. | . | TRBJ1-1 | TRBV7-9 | CASSSTENTEAFF | TGTGCCAGCAGCTCGACAGAGAACACTGAAGCTTTCTTT
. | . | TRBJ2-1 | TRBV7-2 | CASTRDLVSEQFF | TGTGCCAGCACCCGGGATCTAGTGAGTGAGCAGTTCTTC
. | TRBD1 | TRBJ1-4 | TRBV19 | CASSLPGQGNEKLFF | TGTGCCAGTAGCCTACCGGGACAGGGCAATGAAAAACTGTTTTTT
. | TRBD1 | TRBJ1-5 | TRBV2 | CASSEVGQSYQPQHF | TGTGCCAGCAGTGAAGTGGGACAGTCTTATCAGCCCCAGCATTTT
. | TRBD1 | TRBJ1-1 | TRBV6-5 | CASSYPPGTGGPGAFF | TGTGCCAGCAGTTACCCGCCTGGGACAGGGGGCCCTGGGGCTTTCTTT
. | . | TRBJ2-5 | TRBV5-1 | CASSFGQTQETQYF | TGCGCCAGCAGCTTCGGACAGACTCAAGAGACCCAGTACTTC
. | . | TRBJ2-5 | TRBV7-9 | CASSLASGETQYF | TGTGCCAGCAGCTTAGCGTCGGGGGAGACCCAGTACTTC
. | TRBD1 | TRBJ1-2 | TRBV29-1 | CSVEKGGSDYGYTF | TGCAGCGTGGAGAAAGGGGGCTCCGACTATGGCTACACCTTC
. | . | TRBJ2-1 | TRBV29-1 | CSVGTSTNEQFF | TGCAGCGTTGGAACTAGTACCAATGAGCAGTTCTTC
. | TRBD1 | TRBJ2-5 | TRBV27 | CASQAGYWDSQETQYF | TGTGCCAGTCAGGCCGGGTACTGGGACAGCCAAGAGACCCAGTACTTC
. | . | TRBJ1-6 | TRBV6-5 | CASSPTGVDNSPLHF | TGTGCCAGCAGCCCCACGGGGGTCGATAATTCACCCCTCCACTTT